The TCR beta chain described here comes from a study of T-cell reconstitution after alpha-beta-depleted transplantation in children. This clonotype has a count of ten or more. Unique molecular identifiers were used in preparing the TCRbeta library. TCRdb used MiXCR to reprocess the PCR reads, holding one entry per CDR3 protein. The sample has 360,000 or so distinct CDR3 sequences, just over 20% seen once. CDR1 and CDR2 (germline): MNHNS, SASEGT. The CDR3 consists of 14 residues. Trimming took 6 bases from V and 0 from J; bases not matched to a gene: 0. The clonotype originates from a human donor who donated a stem cell graft to a child with acute myeloid leukemia. Sequenced material: PBMCs from the stem cell graft donor, taken from the stem cell graft. The chain joins TRBV6-1 to TRBJ2-1, with 9 bases aligning to TRBD2. The CDR3 protein is CASRREGSYNEQFF. The CDR3 DNA reads TGTGCCAGCAGGCGGGAGGGCTCCTACAATGAGCAGTTCTTC.